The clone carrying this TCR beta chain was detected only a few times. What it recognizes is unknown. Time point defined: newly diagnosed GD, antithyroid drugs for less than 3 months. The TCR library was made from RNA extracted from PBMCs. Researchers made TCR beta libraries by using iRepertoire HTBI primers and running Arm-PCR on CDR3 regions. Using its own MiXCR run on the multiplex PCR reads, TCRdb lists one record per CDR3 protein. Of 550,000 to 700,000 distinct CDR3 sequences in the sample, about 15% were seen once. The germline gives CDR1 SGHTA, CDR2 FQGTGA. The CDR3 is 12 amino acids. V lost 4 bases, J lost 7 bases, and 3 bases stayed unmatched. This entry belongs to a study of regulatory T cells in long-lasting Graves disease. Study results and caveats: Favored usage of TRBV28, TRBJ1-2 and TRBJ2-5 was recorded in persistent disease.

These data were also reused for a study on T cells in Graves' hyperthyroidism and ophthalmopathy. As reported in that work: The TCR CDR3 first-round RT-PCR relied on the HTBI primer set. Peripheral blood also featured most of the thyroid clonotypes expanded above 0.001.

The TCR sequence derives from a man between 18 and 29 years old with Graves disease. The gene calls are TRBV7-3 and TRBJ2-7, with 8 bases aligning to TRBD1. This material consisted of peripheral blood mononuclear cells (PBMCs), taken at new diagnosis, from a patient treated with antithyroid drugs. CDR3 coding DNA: TGTGCCAGCAGCTCGACAGGGGAAGAGCAGTACTTC. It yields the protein CASSSTGEEQYF.